Listed below are T cell receptor beta chains from one sample, sequenced in a study of T-cell memory formation after mild COVID-19. TCRdb fed the 5' RACE reads into MiXCR, producing one record per CDR3 protein. The sample has roughly 5,000 distinct CDR3 sequences, around two fifths seen once. The specimen sequenced was PBMCs or a T cell subset sorted from them (not recorded which). The receptors originated from an adult who had mild COVID-19 (a few samples of this study predate the infection). Cell type and time point are not known. Each CDR3 is given with its conserved first and last residue. A D gene is named only where the DNA matches it firmly. Some rows have no size entry. The others give once, few or many, or a class for an expanded clone.

clone_size	cdr3_length	v_call	d_call	j_call	cdr3_nt	cdr3_aa
large	11	TRBV7-6	-	TRBJ2-7	TGTGCCAGCAGCCCCGGCTACGAGCAGTACTTC	CASSPGYEQYF
medium-sized	14	TRBV27	-	TRBJ1-1	TGTGCCAGCAGTCTAACAGGGTTTCTTACTGAAGCTTTCTTT	CASSLTGFLTEAFF
large	14	TRBV10-3	-	TRBJ2-5	TGTGCCATCAGTGAGCTTCCAAACGGGCCGACCCAGTACTTC	CAISELPNGPTQYF
-	17	TRBV18	-	TRBJ2-2	TGTGCCAGCTCAACCAATCTTTGGCGCACGAACACCGGGGAGCTGTTTTTT	CASSTNLWRTNTGELFF
-	12	TRBV18	-	TRBJ2-1	TGTGCCAGCTCACCACTCCCTAATGAGCAGTTCTTC	CASSPLPNEQFF
-	12	TRBV9	-	TRBJ2-7	TGTGCCAGCAGCGTAGAGGGGGGCGAGCAGTACTTC	CASSVEGGEQYF
-	16	TRBV12-3/TRBV12-4	TRBD1	TRBJ2-5	TGTGCCAGCAGTCCGGGACAGGGTATGGTTTCGGAGACCCAGTACTTC	CASSPGQGMVSETQYF
medium-sized	16	TRBV7-8	-	TRBJ1-2	TGTGCCAGCAGCTTTAACGTACAGGGACTAGGCTATGGCTACACCTTC	CASSFNVQGLGYGYTF
medium-sized	15	TRBV20-1	TRBD1	TRBJ1-5	TGCAGTGCGGTCCGGGACAGGGCGGGGGATCAGCCCCAGCATTTT	CSAVRDRAGDQPQHF
medium-sized	14	TRBV7-2	-	TRBJ2-4	TGTGCCAGCAGCGAACTATATGTCAAAAACATTCAGTACTTC	CASSELYVKNIQYF
medium-sized	16	TRBV7-3	-	TRBJ2-3	TGTGCCAGCAGCTTAGGGGTGGGCTACAGCACAGATACGCAGTATTTT	CASSLGVGYSTDTQYF
-	13	TRBV12-3/TRBV12-4	-	TRBJ1-1	TGTGCCAGCAGTCCCTCAGGGGCAGGTGAAGCTTTCTTT	CASSPSGAGEAFF
many	14	TRBV24-1	TRBD1	TRBJ1-2	TGTGCCACCAGTGACCTGGACAGGGGCGGTGGCTACACCTTC	CATSDLDRGGGYTF
large	14	TRBV11-2	-	TRBJ2-2	TGTGCCAGCAGCTTAGGGCGGAACACCGGGGAGCTGTTTTTT	CASSLGRNTGELFF
medium-sized	13	TRBV4-2	TRBD1	TRBJ2-1	TGTGCCAGCAGCGAGGGGACAGTTCATAAGCAGTTCTTC	CASSEGTVHKQFF
-	14	TRBV3-1	-	TRBJ1-5	TGTGCCAGCAGCCAAGAAGGGATAGGGCAGCCCCAGCATTTT	CASSQEGIGQPQHF
few	14	TRBV5-6	TRBD1	TRBJ2-5	TGTGCCAGCAGCTTGGGCAGGGGGTATGAGACCCAGTACTTC	CASSLGRGYETQYF
-	13	TRBV7-9	-	TRBJ2-2	TGTGCCAGCAGCTCTAAGAACACCGGGGAGCTGTTTTTT	CASSSKNTGELFF
many	14	TRBV7-6	-	TRBJ2-2	TGTGCCAGCACCCCATTAGTCGGCACCGGGGAGCTGTTTTTT	CASTPLVGTGELFF
medium-sized	14	TRBV9	-	TRBJ2-1	TGTGCCAGCAGCCTTTCTAGCTCCTACAATGAGCAGTTCTTC	CASSLSSSYNEQFF
medium-sized	16	TRBV18	TRBD2	TRBJ2-1	TGTGCCAGCTCACCACCTAGACTAGCGGGGGAAGATGAGCAGTTCTTC	CASSPPRLAGEDEQFF
-	13	TRBV7-9	-	TRBJ1-3	TGTGCCAGCAGCTTATTCCGGGAGGACACCATATATTTT	CASSLFREDTIYF
-	15	TRBV7-2	-	TRBJ2-3	TGTGCCAGCAGCTTAGGTTTGGCGGCCACAGATACGCAGTATTTT	CASSLGLAATDTQYF
-	15	TRBV20-1	TRBD2	TRBJ2-3	TGCAGTGCTAGCCAAAGAACTAGCGGGACAGATACGCAGTATTTT	CSASQRTSGTDTQYF
-	15	TRBV4-1	-	TRBJ1-1	TGCGCCAGCAGCCAATCGGGACTTGGCATGACTGAAGCTTTCTTT	CASSQSGLGMTEAFF
medium-sized	15	TRBV18	-	TRBJ1-2	TGTGCCAGCTCACCGGAAGACACAGGGCTTAGCGGCTACACCTTC	CASSPEDTGLSGYTF
-	13	TRBV12-3/TRBV12-4	-	TRBJ2-7	TGTGCCAGCAGTCTTACAAGATACTACGAGCAGTACTTC	CASSLTRYYEQYF
-	16	TRBV12-3/TRBV12-4	TRBD2	TRBJ2-1	TGTGCCAGCAGTCCATTCGGGAGCGGGGGGGCGCAGGAGCAGTTCTTC	CASSPFGSGGAQEQFF
-	13	TRBV12-3/TRBV12-4	-	TRBJ2-2	TGTGCCAGCAGTACAGGGAACACCGGGGAGCTGTTTTTT	CASSTGNTGELFF
medium-sized	18	TRBV7-3	TRBD2	TRBJ2-3	TGTGCCAGCAGCTTAAGGGCTAGCGGGGGCACTAGCACAGATACGCAGTATTTT	CASSLRASGGTSTDTQYF
-	16	TRBV9	TRBD1	TRBJ1-3	TGTGCCAGCAGCGTAGATGGGACAGGGTATGGAAACACCATATATTTT	CASSVDGTGYGNTIYF
medium-sized	16	TRBV7-2	-	TRBJ1-3	TGTGCCAGCAGCTTAGCCGGGATCGGCTCTGGAAACACCATATATTTT	CASSLAGIGSGNTIYF
-	15	TRBV19	TRBD2	TRBJ2-1	TGTGCCAGTAGTCCCCAGCGGGGGGGCCAAACTGAGCAGTTCTTC	CASSPQRGGQTEQFF
medium-sized	12	TRBV7-2	-	TRBJ1-6	TGTGCCAGCAGTCTCCAGGGTTCACCCCTCCACTTT	CASSLQGSPLHF
-	11	TRBV29-1	-	TRBJ2-1	TGCAGCGTTGCAGACAGCAATGAGCAGTTCTTC	CSVADSNEQFF
medium-sized	14	TRBV2	-	TRBJ1-2	TGTGCCAGCAGTGAAAGTGTCCAGAACTATGGCTACACCTTC	CASSESVQNYGYTF
-	13	TRBV15	-	TRBJ1-2	TGTGCCACCAGCAGTGGGGTGTTGGGGGGCTACACCTTC	CATSSGVLGGYTF
medium-sized	19	TRBV4-3	-	TRBJ2-1	TGCGCCAGCAGCCAAGTGGGGGACGGGACCTACGGTGCCCGCGATGAGCAGTTCTTC	CASSQVGDGTYGARDEQFF
-	12	TRBV2	-	TRBJ1-6	TGTGCCAGCGGGGCGTTGAGTGCACCCCTCCACTTT	CASGALSAPLHF
medium-sized	13	TRBV20-1	-	TRBJ1-2	TGCAGTGCTAGAAACAGGGAAAGCTATGGCTACACCTTC	CSARNRESYGYTF
medium-sized	14	TRBV4-3	-	TRBJ1-1	TGCGCCAGCAGCCGGGTGGTGTTCGGCACTGAAGCTTTCTTT	CASSRVVFGTEAFF
-	16	TRBV6-5	TRBD1	TRBJ2-7	TGTGCCAGCAGTTTCACCGGGACAGGGGGCTTCTACGAGCAGTACTTC	CASSFTGTGGFYEQYF
-	17	TRBV7-6	-	TRBJ2-5	TGTGCCAGCAGCTTAGGGGGCGGCTGGACGCTTTGGGGGACCCAGTACTTC	CASSLGGGWTLWGTQYF
medium-sized	16	TRBV4-3	-	TRBJ1-3	TGCGCCAGCAGCCAAGTAGGTTCAGGCTCTGGAAACACCATATATTTT	CASSQVGSGSGNTIYF